This T cell receptor beta chain was recovered during a study of control samples from healthy donors and cancer patients. This clone was observed a single time. V was trimmed by 2 bases and J by 5 bases, leaving 16 bases between them. CDR1 and CDR2 (germline): SGHVS, FQNEAQ. The CDR3 extends over 16 amino acids. The protocol was immunoSEQ multiplex PCR, while the TCRdb copy is restricted to in-frame clones and leaves out a portion. The sample yields roughly 170,000 clones, more than 85% seen once. This sequence originates from a woman between 40 and 55 years old in good health. Material: blood. This sequence joins TRBV7-8 and TRBJ1-5; no definite D call. This CDR3 is CASSLKPWEVYQPQHF. The CDR3 nucleotides are TGTGCCAGCAGCTTAAAACCCTGGGAGGTCTATCAGCCCCAGCATTTT.